The rows below give T cell receptor beta chains drawn from one sample of a study of shared clonotypes between healthy human individuals. This table comes from immunoSEQ multiplex PCR, and its TCRdb copy is limited to in-frame clones, with some not included. In the table there are some 900,000 clones, about 80% of which are singletons. The sequencing sample was made of memory CD4+ T cells sorted from blood. The receptors originated from a man younger than 35 in good health. The CDR3 runs from the conserved cysteine through the conserved F or W. A D gene is named only where the DNA matches it firmly. Where a row states a size, it is once, few, many or the class of an expanded clone; other rows omit it.

TRBJ2-3	TRBV27	-	-	CASSWGGSTDTQYF	TGTGCCAGCAGTTGGGGCGGGAGCACAGATACGCAGTATTTT
TRBJ2-6	TRBV5-1	-	-	CASSPAGSGANVLTF	TGCGCCAGCAGCCCGGCTGGTTCCGGGGCCAACGTCCTGACTTTC
TRBJ1-2	TRBV2	-	few	CASSEATGNYGYTF	TGTGCCAGCAGTGAAGCCACAGGGAACTATGGCTACACCTTC
TRBJ1-1	TRBV30	-	-	CAWTLGTSNTEAFF	TGTGCCTGGACCTTGGGGACCTCGAACACTGAAGCTTTCTTT
TRBJ1-1	TRBV23-1	-	-	CASSQSGRRGESARGRVSEAFF	TGCGCCAGCAGTCAATCGGGGAGACGCGGCGAGTCTGCGCGAGGTCGTGTGTCTGAAGCTTTCTTT
TRBJ1-1	TRBV6-5	-	-	CASHPGVMNTEAFF	TGTGCCAGCCACCCGGGGGTCATGAACACTGAAGCTTTCTTT
TRBJ1-2	TRBV19	-	-	CASSIYPQPRGYTF	TGTGCCAGTAGTATTTATCCTCAGCCTAGAGGCTACACCTTC
TRBJ1-3	TRBV18	-	-	CASSPGQTSGNTIYF	TGTGCCAGCTCACCCGGACAGACCTCTGGAAACACCATATATTTT
TRBJ2-3	TRBV29-1	TRBD1	once	CSVGPGTGGTDTQYF	TGCAGCGTTGGACCCGGGACAGGGGGCACAGATACGCAGTATTTT
TRBJ1-1	TRBV5-1	TRBD1	-	CASSLGQGANTEAFF	TGCGCCAGCAGCTTGGGACAGGGGGCGAACACTGAAGCTTTCTTT
TRBJ2-2	TRBV9	-	-	CASSPRGHSTGELFF	TGTGCCAGCAGCCCAAGAGGCCACTCCACCGGGGAGCTGTTTTTT
TRBJ2-7	TRBV28	TRBD1	-	CASRPRDRVAYEQYF	TGTGCCAGCAGACCCCGGGACAGGGTGGCCTACGAGCAGTACTTC
TRBJ1-1	TRBV28	-	medium-sized	CASSTPDKFSTEAFF	TGTGCCAGCAGCACGCCCGACAAATTTTCAACTGAAGCTTTCTTT
TRBJ2-3	TRBV30	-	-	CAWSFAGLKRASTDTQYF	TGTGCCTGGAGTTTCGCGGGGCTCAAACGTGCTAGCACAGATACGCAGTATTTT
TRBJ1-4	TRBV30	-	once	CAWSTTRGRANEKLFF	TGTGCCTGGAGTACGACCCGGGGGAGGGCTAATGAAAAACTGTTTTTT
TRBJ1-2	TRBV11-2	-	-	CASSSLKQGGIRSYGYTF	TGTGCCAGCAGCTCGCTTAAACAGGGAGGAATCAGATCCTATGGCTACACCTTC
TRBJ2-5	TRBV6-1	-	-	CASQPGASLTKYF	TGTGCCAGCCAGCCCGGGGCCAGCCTCACCAAGTACTTC
TRBJ2-3	TRBV9	TRBD1	-	CASSARTGKDTQYF	TGTGCCAGCAGCGCTAGGACAGGGAAGGATACGCAGTATTTT
TRBJ1-2	TRBV7-3	-	-	CASSLTSGGDYGYTF	TGTGCCAGCAGCTTAACGTCCGGCGGGGACTATGGCTACACCTTC
TRBJ2-1	TRBV13	TRBD1	few	CASRTLQHRGRRNDEQFF	TGTGCCAGCCGAACCCTTCAACACAGGGGGCGTCGTAACGATGAGCAGTTCTTC
TRBJ2-4	TRBV7-2	TRBD1	few	CASSGTGSAKNIQYF	TGTGCCAGCAGCGGGACAGGGAGTGCCAAAAACATTCAGTACTTC
TRBJ1-5	TRBV30	-	few	CAWSGANQPQHF	TGTGCCTGGAGCGGGGCCAATCAGCCCCAGCATTTT
TRBJ2-1	TRBV18	-	-	CASSPDRSNEQFF	TGTGCCAGCTCACCAGACCGGAGCAATGAGCAGTTCTTC
TRBJ1-6	TRBV5-1	-	once	CASSLVSASNSPLHF	TGCGCCAGCAGCTTGGTTTCAGCCAGCAATTCACCCCTCCACTTT